This T cell receptor (beta chain) was profiled in a study of cytotoxic CD8 clonotypes in ibrutinib-treated CLL. About the study: Patients: some 11 relapsed/refractory, some 16 treatment-naive, under 18 IGHV unmutated. It was after a median approximately twelve months of treatment, range 6 to 36, that response samples were taken.

With respect to this clone: Its specificity is not known.

The data were produced by immunoSEQ multiplex PCR, yet TCRdb's version contains in-frame clones alone and is incomplete. This sample has about 69,000 clones, with approximately 80% found just once. Study-wide results and limits: Clonality went up at the time of ibrutinib response, stayed stable in sustained remission, and later dropped back toward its baseline level at progression.

CDR3 size: 18 residues. Germline values: CDR1 SGDLS, CDR2 YYNGEE. Trimming shortened V by 4 bases and J by 0 bases, and 19 bases separated the two germline ends. The sample here was PBMCs, taken at disease progression, from a patient treated with ibrutinib. The sequence was collected from a human donor with chronic lymphocytic leukemia. The chain couples TRBV9 to TRBJ2-2; the D gene could be TRBD1 or TRBD2 (5 bases each). The CDR3 DNA sequence: TGTGCCAGCAGCCTGGGACGGGTCACGACCACGAACACCGGGGAGCTGTTTTTT. Its translation is CASSLGRVTTTNTGELFF.